Sequencing of this TCR beta chain was carried out in a study of T cells after yellow fever vaccination. Study-wide results and caveats: The secondary response was weaker but peaked faster, day 5 versus 15. Detected again after the booster were most primary-vaccination clones, at almost 97% CD4 and about 89% CD8.

In its sample, this clonotype was seen a few times. Its antigen is unidentified. UMIs were added to TCR cDNA along with a universal primer site when it was made by 5'RACE template switching. TCRdb ran MiXCR on the 5' RACE reads and lists one entry per CDR3 protein. Among a few hundred thousand distinct CDR3 sequences listed, roughly 3.5% were seen once. V lost 2 bases and J lost 5, with 16 bases in between. This CDR3 region has 15 residues. CDR1 is MNHEY and CDR2 is SVGAGI in the germline V gene. The TCR sequence derives from a man younger than 35 who received the YFV17D yellow fever vaccine. Specimen: PBMCs, collected on the day of the yellow fever booster vaccination. The chain uses TRBV6-5 and TRBJ2-7; D uncertain. The CDR3 region has the DNA TGTGCCAGCAGTTACGTGGGCCTCCTCATAGACGAGCAGTACTTC. Protein product: CASSYVGLLIDEQYF.